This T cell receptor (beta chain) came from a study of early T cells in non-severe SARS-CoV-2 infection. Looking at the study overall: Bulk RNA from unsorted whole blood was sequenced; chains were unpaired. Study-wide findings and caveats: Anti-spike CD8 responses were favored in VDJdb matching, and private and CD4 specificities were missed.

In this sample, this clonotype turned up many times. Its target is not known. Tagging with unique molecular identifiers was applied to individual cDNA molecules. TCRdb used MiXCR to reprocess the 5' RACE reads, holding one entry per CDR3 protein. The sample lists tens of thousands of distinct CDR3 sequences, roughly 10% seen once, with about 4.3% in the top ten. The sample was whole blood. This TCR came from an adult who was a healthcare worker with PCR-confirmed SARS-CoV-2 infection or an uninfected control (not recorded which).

The CDR3 nucleotides read TGTGCCGCCGAAGGGGGGCCGGGAGATACGCAGTATTTT. It codes for CAAEGGPGDTQYF. V is TRBV10-3 and J is TRBJ2-3; D possibly uses TRBD1 or TRBD2 (6 bases each). This CDR3 contains 13 residues. The germline gives CDR1 ENHRY, CDR2 SYGVKD. Deletions cut 11 bases from V and 5 bases from J, with 17 bases between.